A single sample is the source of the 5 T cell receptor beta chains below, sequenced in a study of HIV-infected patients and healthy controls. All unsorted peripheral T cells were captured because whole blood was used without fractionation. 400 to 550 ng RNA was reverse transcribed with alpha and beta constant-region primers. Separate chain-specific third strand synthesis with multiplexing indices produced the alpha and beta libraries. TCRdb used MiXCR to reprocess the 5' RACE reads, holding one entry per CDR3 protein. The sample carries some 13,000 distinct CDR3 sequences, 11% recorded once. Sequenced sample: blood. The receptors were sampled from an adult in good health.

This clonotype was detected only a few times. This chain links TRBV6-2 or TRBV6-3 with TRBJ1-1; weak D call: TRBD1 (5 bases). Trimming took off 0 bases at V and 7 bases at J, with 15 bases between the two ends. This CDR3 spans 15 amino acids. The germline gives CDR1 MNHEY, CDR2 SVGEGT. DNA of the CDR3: TGTGCCAGCAGTTACTCCTCAGCAGGGTCCAGTGAAGCTTTCTTT. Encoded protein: CASSYSSAGSSEAFF.

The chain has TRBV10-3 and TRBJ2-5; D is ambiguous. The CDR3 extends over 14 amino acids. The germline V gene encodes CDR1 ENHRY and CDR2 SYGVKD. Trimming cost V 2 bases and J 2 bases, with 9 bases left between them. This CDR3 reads CAISERSRQETQYF. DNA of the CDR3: TGTGCCATCAGTGAGAGGTCCCGGCAAGAGACCCAGTACTTC.

The CDR3 nucleotides are TGTGCCAGCAGCCCAGGTCTGGGTACGTTGGACACCGGGGAGCTGTTTTTT. It yields the protein CASSPGLGTLDTGELFF. The gene calls are TRBV6-5 and TRBJ2-2; D unclear. Germline lookup yields CDR1 MNHEY and CDR2 SVGAGI. This CDR3 is 17 amino acids long. The V end lost 6 bases, the J end lost 3 bases, and 20 bases lay between the germline ends.

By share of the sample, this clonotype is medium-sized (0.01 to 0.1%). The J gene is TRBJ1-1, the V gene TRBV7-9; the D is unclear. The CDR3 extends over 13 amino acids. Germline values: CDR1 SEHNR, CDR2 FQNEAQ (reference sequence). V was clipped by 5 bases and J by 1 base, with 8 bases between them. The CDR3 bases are TGTGCCAGCAGCCCACAAGGGAACACTGAAGCTTTCTTT. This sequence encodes CASSPQGNTEAFF.

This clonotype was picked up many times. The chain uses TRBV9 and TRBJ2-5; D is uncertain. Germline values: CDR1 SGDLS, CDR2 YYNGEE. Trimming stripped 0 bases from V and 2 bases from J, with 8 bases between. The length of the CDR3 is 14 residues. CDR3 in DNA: TGTGCCAGCAGCGTAGGGTACACACAAGAGACCCAGTACTTC. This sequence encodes CASSVGYTQETQYF.